This TCR beta chain was retrieved from a study of blood T cell repertoires in COVID-19 (dated by TCRdb to 2018 to 2021). About the full investigation: Samples from collaborators originated in the United States, Italy and Spain and spanned both the acute and convalescent phases of COVID-19. Samples were obtained from the ongoing ImmuneRACE study (first 160 participants) and from over a thousand subjects provided by 6 global collaborators. Where available, HLA class I and class II types were taken from metadata supplied by the sample provider and were not determined by assay-based typing. Subjects who had been exposed to COVID-19, were actively infected with it, or had recovered from it provided the deeply sampled blood TCRbeta repertoires that made up the dataset. Sample metadata almost always included a de-identified subject ID, COVID-19 status, age in years and sex. The prospective study material was composed of cDNA or gDNA derived from T cells, B-cell-depleted T cells, or PBMCs. The repertoires were made available in a free public database intended to serve as a resource for research on the immune response to SARS-CoV-2.

TCRbeta CDR3 regions were amplified from genomic DNA by means of the immunoSEQ Assay, a bias-controlled multiplex PCR. On the authors' methods: The number of nucleated cells in each sample was estimated by amplification of reference gene primers within the assay. To quantify the absolute abundance of each unique TCRbeta CDR3 rearrangement, sequence reads were collapsed and filtered. For each sample, productive Simpson clonality was calculated as the square root of Simpson's diversity index across productive rearrangements. In TCRdb, the immuneACCESS table is reduced to in-frame sequences with V and J assigned. These tables do not hold every clone; where another copy was compared, an unresolved V gene accounts for under half, and the others remain unexplained. Clone size and V and J calls were adopted from that table, with D and trimming inferred from the DNA. The sample yields around 250,000 clones; 70% to 90% were counted once. Together, the top ten hold over 0.75% of the sample.

In the prospective study, participants were about 18 to 95 years old, resided in about two dozen geographic areas of the United States, and were enrolled through a virtual design. To assign participants to cohorts, the prospective study relied on clinical history that participants themselves reported in a screening survey and a study questionnaire. A participant counted as exposed if, within 2 weeks of entering the study, that participant had been in contact with someone who had a PCR-confirmed or clinician-diagnosed COVID-19 case. Each participant in the prospective study had whole blood, serum and a nasopharyngeal or oropharyngeal swab collected by mobile phlebotomists. Over an approximately 2-month period, participants in the prospective study had the option of providing additional blood draws and questionnaires. Before DNA extraction, prospective study blood samples were shipped either frozen or at room temperature.

Study-level results and caveats: The quantity of clinical and demographic metadata differed by source and by participant and was supplied without curation.

Comments on this clone: Its antigen target is currently unknown. The sample holds no much larger clone one base away, and base qualities are not on file.

Between the V and J ends, shortened by 6 bases and 2 bases respectively, the junction contains 13 bases. CDR3 length: 14 amino acids, cysteine to phenylalanine. The entry retains the CDR3 DNA only, 42 bases that are in frame from base 1. The germline V gene encodes CDR1 SNHLY and CDR2 FYNNEI. The chain employs TRBV2 and TRBJ2-5; possibly the D gene is TRBD1, per 6 matching bases. The receptor was derived from a man aged 50-59 years who had been exposed to COVID-19. Material for sequencing was PBMCs or T cells enriched from blood (not recorded which). The nucleotide sequence reads as follows: TGTGCCAGCAGCCTGGGGGCCATTCAAGAGACCCAGTACTTC. Its protein product is CASSLGAIQETQYF.